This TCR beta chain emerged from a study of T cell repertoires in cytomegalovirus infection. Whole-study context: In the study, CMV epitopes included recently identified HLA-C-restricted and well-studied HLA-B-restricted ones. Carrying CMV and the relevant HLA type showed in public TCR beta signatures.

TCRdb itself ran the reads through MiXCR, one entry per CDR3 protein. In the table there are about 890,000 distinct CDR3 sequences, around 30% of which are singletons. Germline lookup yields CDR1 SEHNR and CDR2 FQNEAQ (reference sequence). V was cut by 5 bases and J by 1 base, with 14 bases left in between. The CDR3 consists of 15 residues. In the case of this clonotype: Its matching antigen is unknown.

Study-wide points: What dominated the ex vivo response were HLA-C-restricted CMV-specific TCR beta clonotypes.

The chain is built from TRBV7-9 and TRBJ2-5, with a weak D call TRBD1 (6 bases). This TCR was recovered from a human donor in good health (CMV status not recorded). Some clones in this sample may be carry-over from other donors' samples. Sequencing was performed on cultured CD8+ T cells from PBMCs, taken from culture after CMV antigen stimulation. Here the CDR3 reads CASSDTGTTQETQYF. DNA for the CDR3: TGTGCCAGCAGCGATACCGGGACAACCCAAGAGACCCAGTACTTC.